This TCR beta chain was sequenced in a study of T cell changes during pregnancy in multiple sclerosis. V gave up 4 bases and J gave up 2 bases; unmatched junction bases: 6. From germline, CDR1 is MRHNA and CDR2 SNTAGT. The CDR3 spans 15 residues. Data came from immunoSEQ multiplex PCR; TCRdb stores just in-frame clones and leaves some out. The sample contains 100,000 or so clones, around 90% of which appear only once. The sample consisted of peripheral blood, taken in the second trimester of pregnancy. This sequence joins TRBV6-4 and TRBJ2-7; 9 bases line up with TRBD2. This receptor was identified in a female donor with multiple sclerosis, enrolled in a pregnancy study. The DNA of the CDR3 is TGTGCCAGCAGTGTTGGAGCGGGAGGTGCCTACGAGCAGTACTTC. The encoded protein is CASSVGAGGAYEQYF.